A single sample is the source of the 12 T cell receptor beta chains below, sequenced in a study of blood T cell repertoires in COVID-19 (dated by TCRdb to between 2020 and 2021). The library was generated by the immunoSEQ multiplex PCR assay. TCRdb carries this immuneACCESS record with in-frame sequences only. Its versions omit some clonotypes, under half of them owing to an unresolved V gene in the studies checked, with the rest unexplained. This sample is represented by about 220,000 clones; 86% of them were singletons. In total, the top ten clones hold 3% to 4.5% of the sample. Specimen: PBMCs or T cells enriched from blood (not recorded which). These TCRs come from a woman between 40 and 55 years old with acute COVID-19.

The gene calls are TRBV6-4 and TRBJ2-3; D might be TRBD2 (5 bases). Germline V gene data show CDR1 as MRHNA and CDR2 as SNTAGT. Trimming removed 4 bases from V and 2 bases from J, with 7 bases in between. The CDR3 has 13 residues. The CDR3 DNA is TGTGCCAGCAGTGCTCGGGACACAGATACGCAGTATTTT. Its translation is CASSARDTDTQYF.

V and J are TRBV3-1 (or the pseudogene TRBV3-2) and TRBJ2-1, with TRBD1 matching 8 bases. Germline values: CDR1 LGHDT, CDR2 YNNKEL (reference sequence). V gave up 7 bases and J gave up 8 bases; unmatched junction bases: 4. This CDR3 region has 12 residues. In DNA, the CDR3 is TGTGCCAGCACCTCAGGGGGCTATGAGCAGTTCTTC. Translated, it gives CASTSGGYEQFF.

DNA for the CDR3: TGTGCCAGCTCACCATCTAGGACAGCTAACGGCTACACCTTC. Protein product: CASSPSRTANGYTF. This sequence joins TRBV18 and TRBJ1-2; tentatively, D is TRBD1 (6 bases). Trimming took 2 bases from V and 8 from J, leaving 15 bases between them. There are 14 residues in the CDR3. Germline V gene lookup returns CDR1 KGHSH and CDR2 LQKENI.

J is TRBJ2-5 and V is TRBV5-1; D might be TRBD1 (5 bases). V was pared by 0 bases and J by 5 bases, with 17 bases between. The germline CDR1 and CDR2 sequences are SGHRS and YFSETQ. The length of the CDR3 is 16 residues. The DNA of the CDR3 is TGCGCCAGCAGCTTGGATGAGACAGCCACTTCGGAGACCCAGTACTTC. Its protein is CASSLDETATSETQYF.

The chain combines TRBV6-2 or TRBV6-3 with TRBJ1-5; no firm D call. The CDR3 loop spans 15 amino acids. Trimming removed 4 bases from V and 6 bases from J, with 16 bases in between. CDR1 is MNHEY, CDR2 SVGEGT, per germline. CDR3 nucleotides: TGTGCCAGCAGTTTAGCGGGTCTCGGCGGTCAGCCCCAGCATTTT. Protein sequence: CASSLAGLGGQPQHF.

This rearrangement joins TRBV25-1 to TRBJ1-2, with D unresolved. Deletions cut 1 base from V and 8 bases from J, with 14 bases between. The germline V gene encodes CDR1 MGHDK and CDR2 SYGVNS. The CDR3 has 14 residues. CDR3 in amino acids: CASSEWVGEVGYTF. The CDR3 nucleotides read TGTGCCAGCAGTGAATGGGTCGGGGAAGTCGGCTACACCTTC.

This chain joins TRBV10-1 and TRBJ1-1; D possibly corresponds to TRBD1 (6 bases). V was cut by 0 bases and J by 7 bases, with 12 bases left in between. CDR3 length equals 14 residues. Per germline, CDR1 WNHNN and CDR2 SYGVQD (reference sequence). The CDR3 nucleotides read TGCGCCAGCAGTGAGTCTCAGGGGCCGGATGAAGCTTTCTTT. As protein: CASSESQGPDEAFF.

The rearrangement uses TRBV2 and TRBJ2-4; D unresolved. This CDR3 is 16 amino acids long. V lost 4 bases, J lost 0 bases, and 13 bases lay in between. Germline values: CDR1 SNHLY, CDR2 FYNNEI. The CDR3 sequence: CASSVDWPLAKNIQYF. The CDR3 nucleotides read TGTGCCAGCAGTGTAGACTGGCCTCTAGCCAAAAACATTCAGTACTTC.

The J gene is TRBJ1-4, the V gene TRBV10-3; D is uncertain. V gave up 3 bases and J gave up 2 bases, with 7 bases separating them. The CDR3 covers 14 residues. Per germline, CDR1 ENHRY and CDR2 SYGVKD. CDR3 DNA sequence: TGTGCCATCAGTGACGTTCAGACTAATGAAAAACTGTTTTTT. It translates to CAISDVQTNEKLFF.

The CDR3 DNA reads as TGTGCCAGCAACAGGGGGCGCGATGGCTACACCTTC. Amino acids: CASNRGRDGYTF. The V and J genes are TRBV14 and TRBJ1-2; 9 nucleotides agree with TRBD1. Germline CDR1 reads SGHDN; CDR2 reads FVKESK. The trim removed 7 bases at V and 6 bases at J, leaving 3 bases unmatched. The CDR3 is made up of 12 amino acids.

This clone occurred once. This rearrangement joins TRBV5-4 to TRBJ2-4, with 9 bases identical to TRBD1. Germline V lookup: CDR1 SGHNT, CDR2 YYREEE (reference sequence). The CDR3 has 15 amino acids. V dropped 8 bases and J dropped 6; count of bases not matched to a gene: 12. CDR3 loop: CASTTGGAGRNIQYF. DNA of the CDR3: TGTGCCAGTACCACAGGGGGCGCAGGTAGAAACATTCAGTACTTC.

The chain is built from TRBV14 and TRBJ2-2; 7 nucleotides agree with TRBD1. The CDR3 is 16 residues long. The germline V gene has CDR1 SGHDN and CDR2 FVKESK. V lost 4 bases and J lost 3; bases outside the gene matches: 8. The DNA of the CDR3 is TGTGCCAGCAGCCTCCTCCGACAGGGATACACCGGGGAGCTGTTTTTT. Its protein is CASSLLRQGYTGELFF.